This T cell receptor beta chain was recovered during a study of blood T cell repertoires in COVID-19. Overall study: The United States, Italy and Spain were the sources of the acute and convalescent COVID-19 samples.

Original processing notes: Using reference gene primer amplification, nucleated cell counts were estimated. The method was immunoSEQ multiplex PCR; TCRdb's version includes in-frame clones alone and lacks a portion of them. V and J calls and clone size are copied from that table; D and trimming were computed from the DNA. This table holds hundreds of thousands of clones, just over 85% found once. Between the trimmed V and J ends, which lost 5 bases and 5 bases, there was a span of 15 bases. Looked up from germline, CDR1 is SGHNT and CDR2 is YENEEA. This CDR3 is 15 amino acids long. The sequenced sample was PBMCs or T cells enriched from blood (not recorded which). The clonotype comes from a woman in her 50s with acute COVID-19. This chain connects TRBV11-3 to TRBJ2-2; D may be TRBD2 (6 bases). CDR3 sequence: CASSQGDSLTGELFF. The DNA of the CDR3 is TGTGCCAGCAGCCAAGGGGACTCTTTGACCGGGGAGCTGTTTTTT.